Listed below are T cell receptor beta chains from one sample, sequenced in a study of blood T cells in healthy people across ages. TCRdb re-called the 5' RACE reads with MiXCR, one entry per CDR3 protein. The repertoire holds hundreds of thousands of distinct CDR3 sequences, with 53% as singletons. Sequenced sample: blood. Receptor source: a man older than 75 in good health. Each CDR3 is given without its conserved first and last residue. The size field is filled for only some rows; it gives once, few, many or a size class.

J gene: TRBJ2-3
clone size: -
V gene: TRBV5-6
CDR3 protein: ASSSTLGGTTDTQY

J gene: TRBJ2-5
clone size: -
V gene: TRBV5-1
CDR3 protein: ASSTQGTGWETQY

J gene: TRBJ2-1
clone size: -
V gene: TRBV7-9
CDR3 protein: ASSTPWTSGYNEQF

J gene: TRBJ2-4
clone size: -
V gene: TRBV4-2
CDR3 protein: ASSQDRDSFIQY

J gene: TRBJ2-1
clone size: -
V gene: TRBV14
CDR3 protein: ASSAWGSPEQF

J gene: TRBJ2-1
clone size: once
V gene: TRBV29-1
CDR3 protein: SREGREIAYNEQF

J gene: TRBJ2-7
clone size: few
V gene: TRBV18
CDR3 protein: ASSLGRNSYEQY

J gene: TRBJ1-2
clone size: many
V gene: TRBV4-2
CDR3 protein: ASSQEIASGDNYGYT

J gene: TRBJ1-2
clone size: -
V gene: TRBV25-1
CDR3 protein: ASSGYGQSYGYT

J gene: TRBJ2-5
clone size: -
V gene: TRBV20-1
CDR3 protein: SASPGTRSGEQY

J gene: TRBJ2-5
clone size: -
V gene: TRBV5-1
CDR3 protein: ASSQLGTEKETQY

J gene: TRBJ2-7
clone size: -
V gene: TRBV7-9
CDR3 protein: ASSPSGGSPYEQY

J gene: TRBJ2-1
clone size: -
V gene: TRBV12-3/TRBV12-4
CDR3 protein: ASSSRTAEWEQF

J gene: TRBJ2-3
clone size: -
V gene: TRBV6-5
CDR3 protein: ASSFVRSRTDTQY

J gene: TRBJ2-1
clone size: -
V gene: TRBV4-2
CDR3 protein: ASSPEASAYRGGGEQF

J gene: TRBJ2-1
clone size: -
V gene: TRBV9
CDR3 protein: ASSAYLGQGAGEQF

J gene: -
clone size: -
V gene: TRBV18
CDR3 protein: ASSPSTPGVGYEQY